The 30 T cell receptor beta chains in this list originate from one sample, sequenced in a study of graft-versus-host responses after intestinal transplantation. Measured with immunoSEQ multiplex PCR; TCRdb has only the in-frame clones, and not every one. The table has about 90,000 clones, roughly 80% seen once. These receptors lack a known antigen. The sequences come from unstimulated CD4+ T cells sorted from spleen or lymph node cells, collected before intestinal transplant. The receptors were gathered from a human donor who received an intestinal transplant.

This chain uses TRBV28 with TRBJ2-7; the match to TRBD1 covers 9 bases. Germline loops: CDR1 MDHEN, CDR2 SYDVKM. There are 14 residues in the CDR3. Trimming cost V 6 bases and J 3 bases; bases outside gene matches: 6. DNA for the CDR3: TGTGCCAGCAGAAAACAGGGGGCTGGCTACGAGCAGTACTTC. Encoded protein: CASRKQGAGYEQYF.

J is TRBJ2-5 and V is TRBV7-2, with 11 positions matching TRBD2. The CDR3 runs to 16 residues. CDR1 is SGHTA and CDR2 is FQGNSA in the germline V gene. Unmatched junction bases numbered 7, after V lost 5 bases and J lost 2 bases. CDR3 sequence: CASSITSGRGQETQYF. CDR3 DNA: TGTGCCAGCAGCATAACTAGCGGGAGAGGGCAAGAGACCCAGTACTTC.

CDR3 sequence: CASSPGQGPTNEKLFF. CDR3 DNA sequence: TGTGCCAGCAGCCCAGGACAGGGGCCAACTAATGAAAAACTGTTTTTT. This chain uses TRBV7-9 with TRBJ1-4; 9 bases align to TRBD1. Unmatched junction bases numbered 4, after V lost 5 bases and J lost 0 bases. CDR1 and CDR2 from the germline V gene are SEHNR and FQNEAQ (reference sequence). The CDR3 sequence is 16 residues long.

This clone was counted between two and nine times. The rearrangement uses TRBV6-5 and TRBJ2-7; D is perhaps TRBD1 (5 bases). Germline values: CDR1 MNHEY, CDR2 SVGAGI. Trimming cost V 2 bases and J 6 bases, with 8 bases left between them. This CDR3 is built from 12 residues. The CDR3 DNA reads TGTGCCAGCAGTTACCAGGGTGGCGAGCAGTACTTC. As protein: CASSYQGGEQYF.

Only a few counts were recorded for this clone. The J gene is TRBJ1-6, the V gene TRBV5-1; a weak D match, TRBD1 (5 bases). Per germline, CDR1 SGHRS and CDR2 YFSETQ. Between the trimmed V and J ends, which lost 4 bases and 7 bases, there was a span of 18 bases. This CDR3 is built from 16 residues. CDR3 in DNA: TGCGCCAGCAGCGAGGGTTTCGGGGGAGGGAATTCACCCCTCCACTTT. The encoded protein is CASSEGFGGGNSPLHF.

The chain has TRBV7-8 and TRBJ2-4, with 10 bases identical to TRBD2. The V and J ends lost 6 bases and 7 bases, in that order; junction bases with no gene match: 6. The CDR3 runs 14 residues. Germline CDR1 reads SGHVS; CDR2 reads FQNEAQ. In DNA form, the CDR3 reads TGTGCCAGCAGGAATAGCGGGAGGATGAACATTCAGTACTTC. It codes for CASRNSGRMNIQYF.

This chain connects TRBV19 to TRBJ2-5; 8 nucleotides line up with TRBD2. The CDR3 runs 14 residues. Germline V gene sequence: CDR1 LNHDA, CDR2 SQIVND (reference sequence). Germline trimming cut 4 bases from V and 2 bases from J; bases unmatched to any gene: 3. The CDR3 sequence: CASSTGGGQETQYF. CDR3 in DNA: TGTGCCAGTAGTACCGGGGGGGGGCAAGAGACCCAGTACTTC.

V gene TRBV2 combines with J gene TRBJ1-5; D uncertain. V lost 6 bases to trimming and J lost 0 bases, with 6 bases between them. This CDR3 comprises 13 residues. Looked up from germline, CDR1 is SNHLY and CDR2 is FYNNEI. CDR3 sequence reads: CASRAYSNQPQHF. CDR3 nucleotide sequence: TGTGCCAGCAGGGCATATAGCAATCAGCCCCAGCATTTT.

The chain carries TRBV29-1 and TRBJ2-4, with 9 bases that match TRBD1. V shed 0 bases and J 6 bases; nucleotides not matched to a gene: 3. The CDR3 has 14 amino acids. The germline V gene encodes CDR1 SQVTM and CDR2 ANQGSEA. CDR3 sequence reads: CSVEDDRGGNIQYF. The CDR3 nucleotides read TGCAGCGTTGAAGATGACAGGGGGGGAAACATTCAGTACTTC.

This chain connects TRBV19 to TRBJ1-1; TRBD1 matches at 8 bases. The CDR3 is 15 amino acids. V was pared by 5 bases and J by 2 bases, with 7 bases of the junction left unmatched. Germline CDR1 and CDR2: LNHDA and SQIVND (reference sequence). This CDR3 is CASSPIDRGNTEAFF. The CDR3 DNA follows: TGTGCCAGTAGTCCCATCGACAGGGGAAACACTGAAGCTTTCTTT.

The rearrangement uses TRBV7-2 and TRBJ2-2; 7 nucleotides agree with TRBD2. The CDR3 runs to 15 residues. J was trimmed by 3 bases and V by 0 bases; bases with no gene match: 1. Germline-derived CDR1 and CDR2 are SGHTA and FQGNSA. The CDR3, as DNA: TGTGCCAGCAGCTTAGCGGGGGGGTACACCGGGGAGCTGTTTTTT. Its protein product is CASSLAGGYTGELFF.

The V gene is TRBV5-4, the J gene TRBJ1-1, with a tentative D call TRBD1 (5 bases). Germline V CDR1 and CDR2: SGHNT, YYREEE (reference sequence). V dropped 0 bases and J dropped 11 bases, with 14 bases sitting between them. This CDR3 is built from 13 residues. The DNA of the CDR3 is TGTGCCAGCAGCTTGGATCTCAGGGATGAGGCTTTCTTT. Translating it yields CASSLDLRDEAFF. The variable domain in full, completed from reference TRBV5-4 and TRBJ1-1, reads ETGVTQSPTHLIKTRGQQVTLRCSSQSGHNTVSWYQQALGQGPQFIFQYYREEENGRGNFPPRFSGLQFPNYSSELNVNALELDDSALYLCASSLDLRDEAFFGQGTRLTVV.

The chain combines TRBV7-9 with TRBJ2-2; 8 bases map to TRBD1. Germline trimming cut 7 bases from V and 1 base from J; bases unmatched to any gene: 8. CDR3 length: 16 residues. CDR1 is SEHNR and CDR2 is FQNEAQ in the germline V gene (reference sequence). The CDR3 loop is CASTDGTGQNTGELFF. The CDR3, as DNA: TGTGCCAGCACCGACGGGACAGGACAGAACACCGGGGAGCTGTTTTTT.

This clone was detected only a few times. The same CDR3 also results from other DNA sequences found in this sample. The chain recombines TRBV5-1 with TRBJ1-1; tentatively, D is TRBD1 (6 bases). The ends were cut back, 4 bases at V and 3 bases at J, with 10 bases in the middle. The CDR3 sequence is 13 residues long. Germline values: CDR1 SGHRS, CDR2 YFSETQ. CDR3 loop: CASSPDSYTEAFF. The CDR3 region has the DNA TGCGCCAGCAGCCCGGACAGTTACACTGAAGCTTTCTTT.

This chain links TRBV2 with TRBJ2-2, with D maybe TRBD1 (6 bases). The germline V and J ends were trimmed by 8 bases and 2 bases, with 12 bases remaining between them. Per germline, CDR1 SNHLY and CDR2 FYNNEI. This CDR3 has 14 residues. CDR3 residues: CASDRDTNTGELFF. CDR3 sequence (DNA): TGTGCCAGCGACCGGGACACTAACACCGGGGAGCTGTTTTTT. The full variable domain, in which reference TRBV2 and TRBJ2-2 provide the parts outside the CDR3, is EPEVTQTPSHQVTQMGQEVILRCVPISNHLYFYWYRQILGQKVEFLVSFYNNEISEKSEIFDDQFSVERPDGSNFTLKIRSTKLEDSAMYFCASDRDTNTGELFFGEGSRLTVL.

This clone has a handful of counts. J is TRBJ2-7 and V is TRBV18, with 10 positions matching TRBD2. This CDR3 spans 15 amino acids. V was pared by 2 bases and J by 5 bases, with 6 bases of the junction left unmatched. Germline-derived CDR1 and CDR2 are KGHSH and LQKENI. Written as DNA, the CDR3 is TGTGCCAGCTCACCATACAGCGGGGGGGCGCACGAGCAGTACTTC. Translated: CASSPYSGGAHEQYF. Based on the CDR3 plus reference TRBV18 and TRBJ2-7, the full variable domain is NAGVMQNPRHLVRRRGQEARLRCSPMKGHSHVYWYRQLPEEGLKFMVYLQKENIIDESGMPKERFSAEFPKEGPSILRIQQVVRGDSAAYFCASSPYSGGAHEQYFGPGTRLTVT.

In DNA form, the CDR3 reads TGCGCCAGCAGCCAAGGGCCCCGGCGGGGGCGGTACAATGAGCAGTTCTTC. As protein: CASSQGPRRGRYNEQFF. V gene TRBV4-1 combines with J gene TRBJ2-1; perhaps TRBD2 as D (7 bases). Germline V gene data show CDR1 as MGHRA and CDR2 as YSYEKL. Deletions cut 1 base from V and 4 bases from J, with 17 bases between. This CDR3 spans 17 amino acids.

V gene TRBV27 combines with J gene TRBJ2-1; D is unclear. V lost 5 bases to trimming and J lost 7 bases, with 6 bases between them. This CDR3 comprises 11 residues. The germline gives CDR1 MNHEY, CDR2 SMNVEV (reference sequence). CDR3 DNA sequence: TGTGCCAGCAGTAGGCGGAATGAGCAGTTCTTC. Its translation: CASSRRNEQFF.

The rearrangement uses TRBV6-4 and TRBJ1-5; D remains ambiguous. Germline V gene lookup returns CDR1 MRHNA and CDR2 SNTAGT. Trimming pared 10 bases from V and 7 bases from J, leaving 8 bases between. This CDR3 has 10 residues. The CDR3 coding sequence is TGTGCCAACATAGCCCAGCCCCAGCATTTT. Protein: CANIAQPQHF.

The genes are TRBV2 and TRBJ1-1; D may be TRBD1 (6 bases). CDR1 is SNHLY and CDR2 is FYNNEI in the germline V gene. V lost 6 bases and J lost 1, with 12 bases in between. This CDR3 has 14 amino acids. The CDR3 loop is CASRGQHQNTEAFF. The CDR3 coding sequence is TGTGCCAGCAGAGGACAGCACCAGAACACTGAAGCTTTCTTT.

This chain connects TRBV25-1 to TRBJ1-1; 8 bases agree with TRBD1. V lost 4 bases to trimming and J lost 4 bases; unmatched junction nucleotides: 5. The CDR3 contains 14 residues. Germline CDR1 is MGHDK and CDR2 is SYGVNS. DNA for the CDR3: TGTGCCAGCAGTGTTCGCCAGGGGGCCACTGAAGCTTTCTTT. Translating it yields CASSVRQGATEAFF. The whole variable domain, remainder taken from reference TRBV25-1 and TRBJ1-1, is EADIYQTPRYLVIGTGKKITLECSQTMGHDKMYWYQQDPGMELHLIHYSYGVNSTEKGDLSSESTVSRIRTEHFPLTLESARPSHTSQYLCASSVRQGATEAFFGQGTRLTVV.

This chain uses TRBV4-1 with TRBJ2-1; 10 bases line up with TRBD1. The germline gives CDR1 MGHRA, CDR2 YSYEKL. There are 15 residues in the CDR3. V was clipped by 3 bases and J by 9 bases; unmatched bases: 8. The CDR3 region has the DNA TGCGCCAGCAGCCACCCGGGACAGGGGAGCGGTGAGCAGTTCTTC. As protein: CASSHPGQGSGEQFF.

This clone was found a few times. The CDR3 region is CASSAGFVDTQYF. CDR3 sequence (DNA): TGCGCCAGCAGCGCAGGGTTTGTGGATACGCAGTATTTT. The chain uses TRBV5-1 and TRBJ2-3, with a tentative D call TRBD1 (5 bases). CDR1 SGHRS and CDR2 YFSETQ come from the germline V gene. This CDR3 region has 13 residues. V gave up 4 bases and J gave up 6 bases, with 12 bases separating them.

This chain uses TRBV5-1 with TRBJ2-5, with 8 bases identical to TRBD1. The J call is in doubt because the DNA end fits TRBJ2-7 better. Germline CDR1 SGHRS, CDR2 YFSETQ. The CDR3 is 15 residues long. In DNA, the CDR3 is TGCGCCAGCAGCCCGACAGGGGTTCTCCCCTACGAGCAGTACTTC. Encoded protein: CASSPTGVLPYEQYF.

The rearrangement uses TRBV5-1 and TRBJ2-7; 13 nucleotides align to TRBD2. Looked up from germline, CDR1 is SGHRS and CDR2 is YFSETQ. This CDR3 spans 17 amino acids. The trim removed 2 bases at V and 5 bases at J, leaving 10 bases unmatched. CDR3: CASSFGLAGALYDEQYF. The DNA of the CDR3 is TGCGCCAGCAGCTTCGGACTAGCGGGAGCCCTCTATGACGAGCAGTACTTC.

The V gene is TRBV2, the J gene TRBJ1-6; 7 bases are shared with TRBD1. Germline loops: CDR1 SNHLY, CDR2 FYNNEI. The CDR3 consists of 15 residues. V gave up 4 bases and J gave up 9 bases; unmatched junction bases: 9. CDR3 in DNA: TGTGCCAGCAGTGCCTACAGGGGCGATACTTCACCCCTCCACTTT. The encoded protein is CASSAYRGDTSPLHF.

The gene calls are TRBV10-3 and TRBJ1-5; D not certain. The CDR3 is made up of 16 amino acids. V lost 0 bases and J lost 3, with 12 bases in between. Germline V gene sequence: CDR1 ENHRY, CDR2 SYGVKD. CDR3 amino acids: CAISESGAAVNQPQHF. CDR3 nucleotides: TGTGCCATCAGTGAGTCGGGCGCAGCCGTCAATCAGCCCCAGCATTTT.

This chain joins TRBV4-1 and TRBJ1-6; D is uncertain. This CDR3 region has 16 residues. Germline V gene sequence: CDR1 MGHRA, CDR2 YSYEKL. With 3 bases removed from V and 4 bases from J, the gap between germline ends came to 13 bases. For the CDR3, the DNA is TGCGCCAGCAGCCAGGGAGTCGGGCAATATAATTCACCCCTCCACTTT. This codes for CASSQGVGQYNSPLHF.

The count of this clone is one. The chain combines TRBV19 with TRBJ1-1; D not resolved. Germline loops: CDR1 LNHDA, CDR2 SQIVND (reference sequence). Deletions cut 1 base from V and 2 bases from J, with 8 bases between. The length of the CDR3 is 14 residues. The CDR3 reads CASSIGGRNTEAFF. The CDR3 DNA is TGTGCCAGTAGTATAGGCGGCCGCAACACTGAAGCTTTCTTT.

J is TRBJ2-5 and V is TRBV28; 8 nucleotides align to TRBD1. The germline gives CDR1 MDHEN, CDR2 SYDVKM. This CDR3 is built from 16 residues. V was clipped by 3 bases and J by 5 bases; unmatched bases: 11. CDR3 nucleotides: TGTGCCAGCAGTTTTCCTCGGACAGGGTTCCGGGAGACCCAGTACTTC. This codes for CASSFPRTGFRETQYF.